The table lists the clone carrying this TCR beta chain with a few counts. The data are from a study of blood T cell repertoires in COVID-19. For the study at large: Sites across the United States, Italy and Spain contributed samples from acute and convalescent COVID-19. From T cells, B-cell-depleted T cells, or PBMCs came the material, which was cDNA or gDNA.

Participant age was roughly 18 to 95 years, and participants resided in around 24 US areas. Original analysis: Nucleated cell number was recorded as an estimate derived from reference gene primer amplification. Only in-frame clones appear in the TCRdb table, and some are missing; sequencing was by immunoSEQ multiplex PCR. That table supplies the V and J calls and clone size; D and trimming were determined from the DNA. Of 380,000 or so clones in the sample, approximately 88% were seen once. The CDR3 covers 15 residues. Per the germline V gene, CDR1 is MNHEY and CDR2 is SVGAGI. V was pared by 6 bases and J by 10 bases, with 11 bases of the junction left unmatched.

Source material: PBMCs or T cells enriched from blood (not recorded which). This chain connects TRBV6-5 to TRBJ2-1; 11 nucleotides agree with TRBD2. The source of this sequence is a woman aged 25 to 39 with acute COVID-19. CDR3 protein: CASRGELAGAHEQFF. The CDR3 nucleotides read TGTGCCAGCAGGGGAGAACTAGCGGGGGCGCACGAGCAGTTCTTC.